Listed below are T cell receptor beta chains from one sample, sequenced in a study of blood T cell repertoires in COVID-19. The assay was immunoSEQ multiplex PCR, and TCRdb's table has in-frame clones only and misses some. The table includes under 300,000 clones, about four fifths detected once. The specimen sequenced was peripheral blood. These receptors all stem from a woman between 50 and 59 years old who had recovered from COVID-19. CDR3s include the opening cysteine and the closing phenylalanine or tryptophan. A D gene is named only where the DNA matches it firmly. Clone size is not always given. Where it is, it says once, few, many or a class for expanded clones.

V gene: TRBV7-8
clone size: -
J gene: TRBJ1-2
D gene: -
CDR3 protein: CASSFLLTGPSGFNYGYTF
CDR3 DNA: TGTGCCAGCAGCTTCCTACTCACAGGCCCCAGTGGGTTCAACTATGGCTACACCTTC

V gene: TRBV9
clone size: -
J gene: TRBJ2-3
D gene: TRBD1
CDR3 protein: CASSVEDRDLDTQYF
CDR3 DNA: TGTGCCAGCAGCGTAGAGGACAGGGATTTGGATACGCAGTATTTT

V gene: TRBV28
clone size: -
J gene: TRBJ2-2
D gene: -
CDR3 protein: CASTRRSRGNTGELFF
CDR3 DNA: TGTGCCAGCACGCGAAGAAGCAGGGGGAACACCGGGGAGCTGTTTTTT

V gene: TRBV7-3
clone size: -
J gene: TRBJ2-1
D gene: TRBD2
CDR3 protein: CASSLAAGGSYNEQFF
CDR3 DNA: TGTGCCAGCAGCTTAGCAGCGGGAGGGTCCTACAATGAGCAGTTCTTC

V gene: TRBV4-3
clone size: -
J gene: TRBJ2-1
D gene: TRBD2
CDR3 protein: CASSQFSGAYNEQFF
CDR3 DNA: TGCGCCAGCAGCCAGTTTAGCGGGGCATACAATGAGCAGTTCTTC

V gene: TRBV4-3
clone size: -
J gene: TRBJ1-1
D gene: -
CDR3 protein: CASSQAGNTEAFF
CDR3 DNA: TGCGCCAGCAGCCAAGCCGGGAACACTGAAGCTTTCTTT

V gene: TRBV27
clone size: -
J gene: TRBJ2-3
D gene: TRBD2
CDR3 protein: CASSKGLAGGDTQYF
CDR3 DNA: TGTGCCAGCAGTAAAGGACTAGCGGGAGGTGATACGCAGTATTTT

V gene: TRBV15
clone size: once
J gene: TRBJ2-7
D gene: -
CDR3 protein: CATSLNPTVAYEQYF
CDR3 DNA: TGTGCCACCAGCCTTAATCCGACAGTAGCCTACGAGCAGTACTTC

V gene: TRBV6-6
clone size: -
J gene: TRBJ1-1
D gene: -
CDR3 protein: CASSYPGNTEAFF
CDR3 DNA: TGTGCCAGCAGCTACCCAGGTAACACTGAAGCTTTCTTT

V gene: TRBV19
clone size: -
J gene: TRBJ2-1
D gene: -
CDR3 protein: CASSRWVSDYNEQFF
CDR3 DNA: TGTGCCAGTAGTAGGTGGGTCAGCGACTACAATGAGCAGTTCTTC

V gene: TRBV13
clone size: -
J gene: TRBJ1-2
D gene: -
CDR3 protein: CASSLRTARGGLLYGYTF
CDR3 DNA: TGTGCCAGCAGCTTACGGACGGCAAGGGGAGGCCTCCTTTATGGCTACACCTTC

V gene: TRBV4-1
clone size: -
J gene: TRBJ1-4
D gene: -
CDR3 protein: CASSLGGEGKLFF
CDR3 DNA: TGCGCCAGCAGCCTGGGGGGTGAGGGAAAACTGTTTTTT

V gene: TRBV9
clone size: -
J gene: TRBJ1-2
D gene: TRBD1
CDR3 protein: CASSVGQGRGYTF
CDR3 DNA: TGTGCCAGCAGCGTTGGACAGGGACGTGGCTACACCTTC

V gene: TRBV6-2/TRBV6-3
clone size: -
J gene: TRBJ1-1
D gene: -
CDR3 protein: CASSYSKRQTPEAFF
CDR3 DNA: TGTGCCAGCAGTTACTCAAAGCGACAGACTCCTGAAGCTTTCTTT

V gene: TRBV7-3
clone size: -
J gene: TRBJ1-1
D gene: -
CDR3 protein: CASSSRAMNTEAFF
CDR3 DNA: TGTGCCAGCAGCTCCAGGGCCATGAACACTGAAGCTTTCTTT

V gene: TRBV5-4
clone size: -
J gene: TRBJ1-1
D gene: TRBD1
CDR3 protein: CASSLARGAGTEAFF
CDR3 DNA: TGTGCCAGCAGCTTGGCCAGGGGGGCCGGTACTGAAGCTTTCTTT

V gene: TRBV3-1/TRBV3-2
clone size: -
J gene: TRBJ2-3
D gene: TRBD2
CDR3 protein: CASSHRTSGGPSTDTQYF
CDR3 DNA: TGTGCCAGCAGCCATCGGACTAGCGGGGGGCCGAGCACAGATACGCAGTATTTT

V gene: TRBV6-5
clone size: -
J gene: TRBJ2-1
D gene: -
CDR3 protein: CASSYRLSYNEQFF
CDR3 DNA: TGTGCCAGCAGTTACCGACTATCCTACAATGAGCAGTTCTTC

V gene: TRBV7-7
clone size: -
J gene: TRBJ2-3
D gene: -
CDR3 protein: CASSPQGGPDTQYF
CDR3 DNA: TGTGCCAGCAGCCCTCAGGGGGGCCCAGATACGCAGTATTTT

V gene: TRBV30
clone size: -
J gene: TRBJ1-2
D gene: -
CDR3 protein: CAWRSGKNGYTF
CDR3 DNA: TGTGCCTGGAGGTCGGGGAAGAATGGCTACACCTTC

V gene: TRBV2
clone size: few
J gene: TRBJ1-5
D gene: -
CDR3 protein: CASADSGRNQPQHF
CDR3 DNA: TGTGCCAGCGCGGACAGCGGACGCAATCAGCCCCAGCATTTT

V gene: TRBV7-8
clone size: -
J gene: TRBJ2-7
D gene: -
CDR3 protein: CASSLGRANYEQYF
CDR3 DNA: TGTGCCAGCAGCTTGGGCAGGGCTAACTACGAGCAGTACTTC

V gene: TRBV5-1
clone size: -
J gene: TRBJ2-5
D gene: TRBD2
CDR3 protein: CASSLVASGPQETQYF
CDR3 DNA: TGCGCCAGCAGCTTGGTGGCTAGCGGGCCCCAAGAGACCCAGTACTTC

V gene: TRBV30
clone size: -
J gene: TRBJ1-4
D gene: -
CDR3 protein: CAWTQQGGGQKLFF
CDR3 DNA: TGTGCCTGGACCCAACAAGGGGGGGGCCAAAAACTGTTTTTT

V gene: TRBV9
clone size: -
J gene: TRBJ2-3
D gene: -
CDR3 protein: CASSVAGVGTDTQYF
CDR3 DNA: TGTGCCAGCAGCGTAGCGGGAGTAGGGACAGATACGCAGTATTTT

V gene: TRBV4-1
clone size: -
J gene: TRBJ2-3
D gene: -
CDR3 protein: CASSQAPAGTDTQYF
CDR3 DNA: TGCGCCAGCAGCCAAGCCCCAGCGGGCACAGATACGCAGTATTTT

V gene: TRBV4-3
clone size: -
J gene: TRBJ1-6
D gene: TRBD1
CDR3 protein: CASSLSRTGGWSALHF
CDR3 DNA: TGCGCCAGCAGCCTTAGCAGGACAGGGGGCTGGTCGGCCCTCCACTTT

V gene: TRBV19
clone size: -
J gene: TRBJ1-5
D gene: TRBD1
CDR3 protein: CASSRIRDSFTYQPQHF
CDR3 DNA: TGTGCCAGTAGTCGAATCCGGGACAGTTTCACCTATCAACCCCAGCATTTT

V gene: TRBV19
clone size: -
J gene: TRBJ1-1
D gene: TRBD1
CDR3 protein: CASSTFGTENTEAFF
CDR3 DNA: TGTGCCAGTAGTACCTTCGGGACAGAGAACACTGAAGCTTTCTTT

V gene: TRBV23-1
clone size: -
J gene: TRBJ1-5
D gene: TRBD1
CDR3 protein: CASTLDRGNQPQHF
CDR3 DNA: TGCGCCAGCACCTTAGACAGGGGTAATCAGCCCCAGCATTTT

V gene: TRBV10-3
clone size: -
J gene: TRBJ1-4
D gene: TRBD1
CDR3 protein: CATRDSAATNEKLFF
CDR3 DNA: TGTGCCACCCGGGACAGTGCAGCAACTAATGAAAAACTGTTTTTT

V gene: TRBV27
clone size: -
J gene: TRBJ2-2
D gene: -
CDR3 protein: CASTDRMNTGELFF
CDR3 DNA: TGTGCCAGCACGGACAGAATGAACACCGGGGAGCTGTTTTTT

V gene: TRBV7-2
clone size: -
J gene: TRBJ2-7
D gene: -
CDR3 protein: CASSLTSAYEQYF
CDR3 DNA: TGTGCCAGCAGCCTCACCTCGGCCTACGAGCAGTACTTC

V gene: TRBV3-1/TRBV3-2
clone size: -
J gene: TRBJ1-2
D gene: TRBD1
CDR3 protein: CASSWTGGTLIDGYTF
CDR3 DNA: TGTGCCAGCAGCTGGACAGGGGGCACGCTCATCGATGGCTACACCTTC

V gene: TRBV11-2
clone size: -
J gene: TRBJ1-2
D gene: TRBD1
CDR3 protein: CASSSPDRLVYGYTF
CDR3 DNA: TGTGCCAGCAGCTCTCCGGACAGGCTTGTATATGGCTACACCTTC

V gene: TRBV6-6
clone size: -
J gene: TRBJ2-7
D gene: TRBD1
CDR3 protein: CASSYSQPGQGAEQYF
CDR3 DNA: TGTGCCAGCAGTTACTCCCAGCCAGGACAGGGGGCCGAGCAGTACTTC

V gene: TRBV5-1
clone size: -
J gene: TRBJ2-7
D gene: -
CDR3 protein: CASSPSPGAGGKSEQYF
CDR3 DNA: TGCGCCAGCAGCCCCAGCCCCGGAGCGGGCGGGAAAAGCGAGCAGTACTTC

V gene: TRBV9
clone size: -
J gene: TRBJ2-3
D gene: TRBD2
CDR3 protein: CASSVATGSGRAIDTQYF
CDR3 DNA: TGTGCCAGCAGCGTAGCTACGGGTAGCGGGAGGGCTATAGATACGCAGTATTTT

V gene: TRBV2
clone size: -
J gene: TRBJ1-3
D gene: TRBD1
CDR3 protein: CASKLGTDSGNTIYF
CDR3 DNA: TGTGCCAGCAAGCTTGGGACAGACTCTGGAAACACCATATATTTT

V gene: TRBV4-3
clone size: -
J gene: TRBJ1-5
D gene: TRBD1
CDR3 protein: CASSPAGGGNQPQHF
CDR3 DNA: TGCGCCAGCAGCCCGGCAGGGGGCGGCAATCAGCCCCAGCATTTT

V gene: TRBV6-5
clone size: -
J gene: TRBJ1-2
D gene: TRBD1
CDR3 protein: CATSMGTGGGGYTF
CDR3 DNA: TGTGCCACCTCAATGGGGACAGGGGGCGGTGGCTACACCTTC

V gene: TRBV29-1
clone size: -
J gene: TRBJ2-5
D gene: -
CDR3 protein: CSAPRQGGETQYF
CDR3 DNA: TGCAGCGCCCCGAGGCAGGGGGGAGAGACCCAGTACTTC

V gene: TRBV12-3/TRBV12-4
clone size: -
J gene: TRBJ2-2
D gene: -
CDR3 protein: CASSLGRTGELFF
CDR3 DNA: TGTGCCAGCAGTTTAGGGAGAACCGGGGAGCTGTTTTTT

V gene: TRBV15
clone size: -
J gene: TRBJ2-5
D gene: TRBD1
CDR3 protein: CATSRDDRDQETQYF
CDR3 DNA: TGTGCCACCAGCAGAGACGACAGGGATCAAGAGACCCAGTACTTC

V gene: TRBV11-3
clone size: few
J gene: TRBJ2-1
D gene: TRBD1
CDR3 protein: CASSLEQGAFNEQFF
CDR3 DNA: TGTGCCAGCAGCTTAGAACAGGGGGCTTTCAATGAGCAGTTCTTC

V gene: TRBV28
clone size: -
J gene: TRBJ2-7
D gene: -
CDR3 protein: CASTNRGWTQSSYEQYF
CDR3 DNA: TGTGCCAGCACTAATAGGGGCTGGACACAAAGCTCCTACGAGCAGTACTTC

V gene: TRBV28
clone size: -
J gene: TRBJ2-1
D gene: -
CDR3 protein: CASSLGYGNEQFF
CDR3 DNA: TGTGCCAGCAGTTTAGGCTACGGGAATGAGCAGTTCTTC

V gene: TRBV5-1
clone size: once
J gene: TRBJ2-2
D gene: -
CDR3 protein: CASSLAGNTGELFF
CDR3 DNA: TGCGCCAGCAGCTTGGCGGGGAACACCGGGGAGCTGTTTTTT

V gene: TRBV3-1/TRBV3-2
clone size: few
J gene: TRBJ1-2
D gene: -
CDR3 protein: CASSQGGGNYGYTF
CDR3 DNA: TGTGCCAGCAGCCAAGGGGGAGGAAACTATGGCTACACCTTC

V gene: TRBV3-1/TRBV3-2
clone size: once
J gene: TRBJ1-5
D gene: TRBD1
CDR3 protein: CASSLGQGGQPQHF
CDR3 DNA: TGTGCCAGCAGCCTAGGACAGGGCGGTCAGCCCCAGCATTTT

V gene: TRBV5-1
clone size: -
J gene: TRBJ1-2
D gene: TRBD1
CDR3 protein: CASRSGTGNYGYTF
CDR3 DNA: TGCGCCAGCAGATCCGGGACAGGGAACTATGGCTACACCTTC

V gene: TRBV29-1
clone size: -
J gene: TRBJ1-1
D gene: -
CDR3 protein: CSVLEGVNTEAFF
CDR3 DNA: TGCAGCGTATTAGAAGGGGTGAACACTGAAGCTTTCTTT

V gene: TRBV7-3
clone size: -
J gene: TRBJ2-2
D gene: TRBD1
CDR3 protein: CASSSTGANTGELFF
CDR3 DNA: TGTGCCAGCAGCTCTACAGGGGCTAACACCGGGGAGCTGTTTTTT

V gene: TRBV6-1
clone size: -
J gene: TRBJ2-1
D gene: TRBD2
CDR3 protein: CASSERLAGAFEQFF
CDR3 DNA: TGTGCCAGCAGTGAACGACTAGCGGGAGCGTTTGAGCAGTTCTTC